The 27 T cell receptor beta chains below come from one sample, sequenced in a study of shared clonotypes between healthy human individuals. Repertoires were generated with immunoSEQ multiplex PCR, while TCRdb's copy carries only in-frame clones and drops some. The table shows roughly 1,500,000 clones, with roughly 98% occurring only once. The sequencing sample was made of naive CD4+ T cells sorted from blood. Subset noted: CD45RA+ positively selected. These receptor sequences come from a man between 25 and 39 years old in good health.

V and J are TRBV7-9 and TRBJ1-5; tentative D call: TRBD1 (5 bases). The CDR3 is 16 residues long. Deletions cut 5 bases from V and 6 bases from J, with 20 bases between. Germline V CDR1 and CDR2: SEHNR, FQNEAQ (reference sequence). CDR3 region: CASSGLDTLNSQPQHF. The CDR3 DNA is TGTGCCAGCAGCGGCCTGGACACTCTTAACAGTCAGCCCCAGCATTTT.

This clone was observed a single time. The V gene is TRBV29-1, the J gene TRBJ2-3, with D perhaps matching TRBD1 or TRBD2 (6 bases each). Trimming removed 2 bases at V and 1 base at J, with 10 bases between. This CDR3 comprises 14 residues. CDR1 is SQVTM and CDR2 is ANQGSEA in the germline V gene. CDR3 loop: CSVEYREGTDTQYF. DNA of the CDR3: TGCAGCGTTGAATACAGGGAGGGCACAGATACGCAGTATTTT.

A single count supports this clone. The chain combines TRBV18 with TRBJ2-2, with 8 bases matching TRBD2. J lost 7 bases, V lost 6 bases, and 7 bases had no gene match. CDR1 and CDR2 (germline): KGHSH, LQKENI. The length of the CDR3 is 14 residues. CDR3 in DNA: TGTGCCAGCTCCCTCGTAGCGGGATTCGGGGAGCTGTTTTTT. It yields the protein CASSLVAGFGELFF.

The sample holds one count of this clone. The chain recombines TRBV18 with TRBJ1-1; 7 bases match TRBD1. The CDR3 runs to 14 residues. In germline, CDR1 is KGHSH, CDR2 LQKENI. With 0 bases clipped from V and 5 bases from J, the junction kept 3 bases outside the gene matches. The CDR3 coding sequence is TGTGCCAGCTCACCACCAGGGGGCGAGACTGAAGCTTTCTTT. This sequence encodes CASSPPGGETEAFF.

The chain carries TRBV4-3 and TRBJ2-1, with 7 positions matching TRBD2. J was trimmed by 6 bases and V by 0 bases; bases with no gene match: 8. Germline CDR1 is LGHNA and CDR2 is YSLEER. The CDR3 spans 16 residues. CDR3 nucleotides: TGCGCCAGCAGCCAAGATCATCGACTAGCTGGCAATGAGCAGTTCTTC. This encodes CASSQDHRLAGNEQFF.

The gene calls are TRBV4-3 and TRBJ2-1; a weak D match, TRBD1 (6 bases). The V gene's germline CDR1 is LGHNA and CDR2 YSLEER. CDR3 length equals 16 residues. Trimming shortened V by 2 bases and J by 3 bases, and 14 bases separated the two germline ends. CDR3 amino acids: CASSQHLTDSYNEQFF. DNA for the CDR3: TGCGCCAGCAGCCAACACCTAACGGACAGCTACAATGAGCAGTTCTTC.

CDR3 sequence reads: CASSPQGGRPYEQYF. CDR3 nucleotide sequence: TGTGCCAGCAGCCCACAGGGCGGACGGCCCTACGAGCAGTACTTC. The V call is TRBV6-5, the J call TRBJ2-7; perhaps TRBD1 as D (6 bases). The CDR3 covers 15 residues. Germline V lookup: CDR1 MNHEY, CDR2 SVGAGI. V was pared by 6 bases and J by 2 bases, with 17 bases between.

The rearrangement uses TRBV29-1 and TRBJ2-3; no clear D gene. The length of the CDR3 is 14 residues. The V gene's germline CDR1 is SQVTM and CDR2 ANQGSEA. Trimming took 4 bases from V and 3 from J, leaving 14 bases between them. The CDR3 DNA reads as TGCAGCGTTGGGCGGAAGCTAAAGACAGATACGCAGTATTTT. As protein: CSVGRKLKTDTQYF.

The chain couples TRBV7-2 to TRBJ1-5, with D uncertain. Trimming took off 2 bases at V and 5 bases at J, with 16 bases between the two ends. Germline V gene data show CDR1 as SGHTA and CDR2 as FQGNSA. The CDR3 has 16 amino acids. CDR3 amino acids: CASSLSGLRVDQPQHF. The CDR3 nucleotides read TGTGCCAGCAGCTTATCTGGGCTCCGTGTGGATCAGCCCCAGCATTTT. The full variable domain, its missing parts supplied by reference TRBV7-2 and TRBJ1-5, is GAGVSQSPSNKVTEKGKDVELRCDPISGHTALYWYRQSLGQGLEFLIYFQGNSAPDKSGLPSDRFSAERTGGSVSTLTIQRTQQEDSAVYLCASSLSGLRVDQPQHFGDGTRLSIL.

V and J are TRBV12-5 and TRBJ1-1; D uncertain. The V end was cut by 6 bases, the J end by 6 bases, with 20 bases between. CDR3 length equals 15 residues. Germline V gene lookup returns CDR1 LGHNT and CDR2 FRNRAP. This CDR3 reads CASGVGYGNLSEAFF. The DNA of the CDR3 is TGTGCTAGTGGGGTCGGTTATGGGAACCTCTCTGAAGCTTTCTTT.

The gene calls are TRBV6-4 and TRBJ2-3; 8 nucleotides line up with TRBD2. This CDR3 has 16 residues. Germline CDR1 reads MRHNA; CDR2 reads SNTAGT. V gave up 4 bases and J gave up 5 bases; unmatched junction bases: 11. The CDR3 region has the DNA TGTGCCAGCAGTGGCCAGCGGGAGTGGCGGGGAGATACGCAGTATTTT. Protein: CASSGQREWRGDTQYF.

V and J are TRBV30 and TRBJ2-5; D gene unclear. There are 13 residues in the CDR3. Germline CDR1 and CDR2: GTSNPN and SVGIG (reference sequence). Deletions cut 1 base from V and 5 bases from J, with 11 bases between. CDR3 sequence reads: CAWSGQVRETQYF. The CDR3 region has the DNA TGTGCCTGGAGTGGGCAGGTCAGGGAGACCCAGTACTTC.

The chain couples TRBV7-9 to TRBJ2-7; D gene ambiguous. Trimming stripped 0 bases from V and 2 bases from J, with 5 bases between. The germline CDR1 and CDR2 sequences are SEHNR and FQNEAQ (reference sequence). This CDR3 has 13 amino acids. The CDR3 bases are TGTGCCAGCAGCTTAGCTGTCGCCTACGAGCAGTACTTC. It encodes CASSLAVAYEQYF. Full variable domain (remainder filled in from reference TRBV7-9 and TRBJ2-7): DTGVSQNPRHKITKRGQNVTFRCDPISEHNRLYWYRQTLGQGPEFLTYFQNEAQLEKSRLLSDRFSAERPKGSFSTLEIQRTEQGDSAMYLCASSLAVAYEQYFGPGTRLTVT.

As to this clone: One end of the junction does not line up with germline, which may come from a read error. The chain joins TRBV5-6 to TRBJ2-2; weak D call: TRBD1 (6 bases). Germline-derived CDR1 and CDR2 are SGHDT and YYEEEE. The CDR3 contains 13 residues. CDR3 sequence: CASSLDAVGGLFF. CDR3 coding DNA: TGTGCCAGCAGCTTGGACGCGGTAGGGGGGCTGTTTTTT. The full variable domain, rest sourced from reference TRBV5-6 and TRBJ2-2, is DAGVTQSPTHLIKTRGQQVTLRCSPKSGHDTVSWYQQALGQGPQFIFQYYEEEERQRGNFPDRFSGHQFPNYSSELNVNALLLGDSALYLCASSLDAVGGLFFGEGSRLTVL.

The rearrangement links TRBV7-6 to TRBJ2-2, with D unresolved. V gave up 3 bases and J gave up 1 base, with 9 bases separating them. Germline V gives CDR1 SGHVS, CDR2 FNYEAQ. The CDR3 length is 15 residues. The CDR3 DNA is TGTGCCAGCAGCTTGCTCGACGTGAACACCGGGGAGCTGTTTTTT. Its protein product is CASSLLDVNTGELFF. The variable domain in full, with the rest retrieved from reference TRBV7-6 and TRBJ2-2, is GAGVSQSPRYKVTKRGQDVALRCDPISGHVSLYWYRQALGQGPEFLTYFNYEAQQDKSGLPNDRFSAERPEGSISTLTIQRTEQRDSAMYRCASSLLDVNTGELFFGEGSRLTVL.

This clone was recorded once. This rearrangement joins TRBV18 to TRBJ2-7; D gene unclear. Trimming took 0 bases from V and 5 from J, leaving 5 bases between them. In germline, CDR1 is KGHSH, CDR2 LQKENI. This CDR3 region has 12 residues. The CDR3 sequence is CASSPPGNEQYF. The CDR3 DNA follows: TGTGCCAGCTCACCACCAGGCAACGAGCAGTACTTC.

The chain links TRBV7-8 to TRBJ2-5, with 10 bases matching TRBD2. The CDR3 covers 15 residues. V shed 5 bases, J shed 5 bases, and the junction held 8 bases outside the gene matches. Per the germline V gene, CDR1 is SGHVS and CDR2 is FQNEAQ. The CDR3 is CASSPLAGTAETQYF. The CDR3 bases are TGTGCCAGCAGCCCACTAGCGGGAACGGCGGAGACCCAGTACTTC.

The chain carries TRBV18 and TRBJ2-7; 7 bases are shared with TRBD1. Germline lookup yields CDR1 KGHSH and CDR2 LQKENI. V lost 10 bases and J lost 1; bases outside the gene matches: 10. The CDR3 loop spans 14 amino acids. For the CDR3, the DNA is TGTGCCACCTCTGACAGGGTACCATCCTACGAGCAGTACTTC. Amino acid sequence: CATSDRVPSYEQYF.

The genes are TRBV28 and TRBJ2-1; 14 bases are a match to TRBD2. Germline trimming cut 5 bases from V and 0 bases from J; bases unmatched to any gene: 9. The CDR3 has 19 amino acids. From germline, CDR1 is MDHEN and CDR2 SYDVKM. The CDR3 coding sequence is TGTGCCAGCAGTAGAGGGGGACTAGCGGGGGAAAGCTCCTACAATGAGCAGTTCTTC. Encoded protein: CASSRGGLAGESSYNEQFF.

The chain's CDR3 is CATSRLDGELFF. CDR3 bases: TGTGCCACCAGCAGACTGGACGGGGAGCTGTTTTTT. The chain joins TRBV15 to TRBJ2-2; no firm D call. The CDR3 length is 12 residues. Trimming stripped 2 bases from V and 7 bases from J, with 5 bases between. Germline values: CDR1 LNHNV, CDR2 YYDKDF (reference sequence).

This chain uses TRBV5-1 with TRBJ2-7; 10 bases line up with TRBD1. Per the germline V gene, CDR1 is SGHRS and CDR2 is YFSETQ. The CDR3 loop spans 14 amino acids. V lost 3 bases, J lost 7 bases, and 7 bases stayed unmatched. The CDR3 region has the DNA TGCGCCAGCAGCTCCGGGACAGGGGCTATGGAGCAGTACTTC. It is translated as CASSSGTGAMEQYF.

For this clone: At one boundary the junction diverges from the germline segment, which might be a read error. This sequence joins TRBV7-7 and TRBJ2-3; unclear D gene. There are 13 residues in the CDR3. Germline V gives CDR1 SSHAT, CDR2 FNYEAQ (reference sequence). CDR3 nucleotide sequence: TGTGCTAGCAGCCGCGCGGGCACAGATACGCAGTATTTT. It codes for CASSRAGTDTQYF.

CDR3 nucleotides: TGTGCCAGCAGCACGCAGGGGGGCGACACTGAAGCTTTCTTT. Translated, it gives CASSTQGGDTEAFF. The chain couples TRBV7-9 to TRBJ1-1; 7 nucleotides match TRBD1. V was clipped by 5 bases and J by 3 bases; unmatched bases: 6. This CDR3 is built from 14 residues. The germline CDR1 and CDR2 sequences are SEHNR and FQNEAQ (reference sequence).

This chain links TRBV5-1 with TRBJ2-3; TRBD1 agrees at 7 bases. The germline V gene encodes CDR1 SGHRS and CDR2 YFSETQ. This CDR3 comprises 15 residues. V was pared by 4 bases and J by 5 bases, with 10 bases of the junction left unmatched. The CDR3 sequence: CASSPLTGDGDTQYF. DNA of the CDR3: TGCGCCAGCAGCCCCCTAACAGGGGATGGAGATACGCAGTATTTT.

The J gene is TRBJ1-1, the V gene TRBV10-2; D remains ambiguous. Germline V gene data show CDR1 as WSHSY and CDR2 as SAAADI. Trimming took off 6 bases at V and 0 bases at J, with 8 bases between the two ends. This CDR3 has 13 amino acids. CDR3 nucleotides: TGCGCCAGCAGGCAGCTAATGAACACTGAAGCTTTCTTT. Translated: CASRQLMNTEAFF.

The chain is built from TRBV5-1 and TRBJ1-2; TRBD1 might be the D (5 bases). This CDR3 has 15 amino acids. V lost 3 bases and J lost 1, with 13 bases in between. CDR1 is SGHRS, CDR2 YFSETQ, per germline. CDR3: CASSSSQGYNYGYTF. The DNA for the CDR3 is TGCGCCAGCAGCTCCTCCCAGGGTTATAACTATGGCTACACCTTC. Full variable domain (remainder filled in from reference TRBV5-1 and TRBJ1-2): KAGVTQTPRYLIKTRGQQVTLSCSPISGHRSVSWYQQTPGQGLQFLFEYFSETQRNKGNFPGRFSGRQFSNSRSEMNVSTLELGDSALYLCASSSSQGYNYGYTFGSGTRLTVV.

This chain uses TRBV10-2 with TRBJ2-1; TRBD1 matches at 9 bases. J lost 7 bases, V lost 9 bases, and 10 bases had no gene match. The CDR3 length is 14 residues. CDR1 and CDR2 (germline): WSHSY, SAAADI. The CDR3 sequence: CASLRQGVGNEQFF. DNA of the CDR3: TGCGCCAGTCTTAGACAGGGGGTCGGAAATGAGCAGTTCTTC.